A selection of T cell receptor beta chains follows, all from one sample in a study of blood T cell repertoires in COVID-19. Measured with immunoSEQ multiplex PCR; TCRdb has only the in-frame clones, and not every one. The sample shows about 160,000 clones, roughly 91% of them seen only once. The sequenced material came from peripheral blood. All receptors derive from a young man with acute or convalescent COVID-19. The conserved cysteine and the conserved F or W are not part of the CDR3 here. Rows may omit the clone size; those that give it use once, few, many or a size class.

j_gene | abundance | v_gene | CDR3aa
TRBJ1-1 | . | TRBV6-5 | ASSPYLNTEAF
TRBJ1-6 | . | TRBV30 | AWSVGQLGGNSPLH
TRBJ1-2 | . | TRBV2 | ASSGDSWTPYGYT
TRBJ1-2 | . | TRBV18 | ASSPEGMFGYT
TRBJ1-1 | . | TRBV14 | ASSLLTLGQGLGMNTEAF
TRBJ1-5 | . | TRBV7-8 | ASSPGGGFNQPQH
TRBJ1-2 | . | TRBV5-1 | ASSLGRLEVYGYT
TRBJ1-4 | . | TRBV6-2/TRBV6-3 | ASSITPGQGDEKLF
TRBJ2-1 | . | TRBV19 | ASKGGTQSISYNEQF
TRBJ2-7 | . | TRBV5-6 | ASSPQGNKGVYEQY
TRBJ1-3 | . | TRBV6-5 | ASSSGIAGNTIY
TRBJ1-3 | . | TRBV6-5 | ASSYSRPGSGNTIY
TRBJ1-6 | . | TRBV12-3/TRBV12-4 | ASTKNYNSPLH
TRBJ1-4 | . | TRBV7-9 | ASTKDRVNEKLF
TRBJ2-7 | . | TRBV6-5 | ASSIDRAYEQY
TRBJ2-2 | . | TRBV6-4 | ASKGLAEGSGELF
TRBJ1-2 | . | TRBV5-1 | ASSLGQSDGYT
TRBJ2-7 | . | TRBV5-1 | ASSPGTVDYEQY
TRBJ2-7 | . | TRBV5-3 | ARSPRTLCYEQY
TRBJ2-7 | . | TRBV21-1 | ASSKSSAVEDGEQY
TRBJ2-2 | few | TRBV7-9 | ASSTSGRASTGELF
TRBJ2-7 | once | TRBV3-1/TRBV3-2 | ASSQRTGAYEQY
TRBJ2-4 | . | TRBV18 | ASSPETGSWGQY
TRBJ2-7 | . | TRBV3-1/TRBV3-2 | ASSQATGAPPSYEQY
TRBJ1-1 | . | TRBV9 | ASSPGTGLMMNTEAF
TRBJ2-7 | . | TRBV3-1/TRBV3-2 | ASSRRQSSYEQY
TRBJ1-5 | . | TRBV2 | ASTRTGINQPQH
TRBJ1-6 | once | TRBV30 | AWSRDRANNSPLH
TRBJ2-6 | . | TRBV2 | ASTRQSSSGANVLT
TRBJ2-2 | once | TRBV18 | ASSSGQGDTGELF
TRBJ1-1 | . | TRBV4-2 | ASSQEGANTEAF
TRBJ1-3 | . | TRBV5-6 | ASSLSGQPSGNTIY
TRBJ2-1 | . | TRBV5-1 | ASSLGRQYNEQF
TRBJ2-7 | . | TRBV6-5 | ASTVQGVISYEQY
TRBJ2-4 | . | TRBV19 | AVTGGTGDIQY
TRBJ2-2 | . | TRBV3-1/TRBV3-2 | ATRRTSGSIGRAGELF
TRBJ1-4 | once | TRBV19 | ASSPDRANEKLF
TRBJ1-5 | . | TRBV10-1 | ASSAQGQPQH
TRBJ1-1 | . | TRBV5-1 | ASSLWGGAGTEAF
TRBJ1-5 | . | TRBV12-2 | ASRPFEGSQSSNQPQH
TRBJ2-2 | . | TRBV12-3/TRBV12-4 | ASGMNTGELF
TRBJ2-7 | . | TRBV30 | AWSVGNSGYEQY
TRBJ2-1 | . | TRBV11-2 | ASSRRSLAGFIGEQF
TRBJ1-2 | . | TRBV7-2 | ASSSLQGAFYGYT
TRBJ1-4 | . | TRBV7-9 | ASSLTREKLF
TRBJ1-3 | . | TRBV5-1 | ASSLGASAGNTIY
TRBJ1-2 | . | TRBV15 | ATTSHGYT
TRBJ2-3 | . | TRBV5-1 | ASSLDPGTDTQY
TRBJ1-5 | . | TRBV7-8 | ASSPRDRGSNQPQH